Following are 23 T cell receptor beta chains from one sample sequenced in a study of memory CD4+ T cells and cytomegalovirus serostatus. Clones were read by immunoSEQ multiplex PCR, and TCRdb kept only the in-frame ones, dropping some. The sample consists of about 75,000 clones, under 80% of them appearing once. Single viable CD3+CD4+CD8-CD45RO+ cells were sorted as the memory CD4+ T cells. Sequenced input: memory CD4+ T cells from blood. The receptors here all came from an adult in good health and CMV-seropositive.

The V gene is TRBV30, the J gene TRBJ2-7, with D maybe TRBD1 (6 bases). V lost 3 bases to trimming and J lost 2 bases, with 11 bases between them. Germline V CDR1 and CDR2: GTSNPN, SVGIG (reference sequence). The CDR3 loop spans 13 amino acids. The CDR3 DNA is TGTGCCTGGAGGAACAGGGCTCCCTACGAGCAGTACTTC. Residues: CAWRNRAPYEQYF.

The chain couples TRBV2 to TRBJ2-6, with 7 bases that match TRBD1. The trim removed 6 bases at V and 3 bases at J, leaving 5 bases unmatched. From germline, CDR1 is SNHLY and CDR2 FYNNEI. This CDR3 contains 15 residues. The CDR3 loop reads CASSTDRVGANVLTF. As DNA, the CDR3 is TGTGCCAGCAGCACCGACAGGGTTGGGGCCAACGTCCTGACTTTC.

The gene calls are TRBV11-3 and TRBJ1-2, with D possibly TRBD1 on 5 matching bases. Trimming pared 5 bases from V and 4 bases from J, leaving 11 bases between. The V gene's germline CDR1 is SGHNT and CDR2 YENEEA. This CDR3 is built from 13 residues. CDR3 sequence: CASSIDRIYGYTF. The CDR3 DNA reads as TGTGCCAGCAGCATCGACAGAATCTATGGCTACACCTTC.

The table lists this clone with a count of one. The V gene is TRBV5-4, the J gene TRBJ2-3, with TRBD2 matching 10 bases. CDR1 and CDR2 from the germline V gene are SGHNT and YYREEE (reference sequence). This CDR3 is built from 15 residues. V lost 4 bases to trimming and J lost 6 bases; unmatched junction nucleotides: 8. This CDR3 reads CASSPSSGRSDTQYF. The CDR3 DNA reads as TGTGCCAGCAGCCCCTCTAGCGGGAGATCCGATACGCAGTATTTT.

The V gene is TRBV12-5, the J gene TRBJ1-1; D gene uncertain. Between the trimmed V and J ends, which lost 2 bases and 7 bases, there was a span of 14 bases. Germline V CDR1 and CDR2: LGHNT, FRNRAP. The CDR3 length is 14 residues. The CDR3 spells CASGLFQVGSEAFF. In DNA form, the CDR3 reads TGTGCTAGTGGTTTGTTCCAGGTCGGAAGTGAAGCTTTCTTT.

This clone was detected a few times. V gene TRBV18 combines with J gene TRBJ1-6, with unresolved D. Between the trimmed V and J ends, which lost 3 bases and 7 bases, there was a span of 13 bases. The CDR3 totals 15 residues. CDR1 and CDR2 from the germline V gene are KGHSH and LQKENI. The CDR3 DNA follows: TGTGCCAGCTCACCGAGGGCAGAGCTGAATTCACCCCTCCACTTT. Translating it yields CASSPRAELNSPLHF.

The chain is built from TRBV5-6 and TRBJ2-3; the match to TRBD2 covers 11 bases. The CDR3 covers 16 residues. Unmatched junction bases numbered 3, after V lost 0 bases and J lost 3 bases. Germline CDR1 is SGHDT and CDR2 is YYEEEE. Here the CDR3 DNA reads TGTGCCAGCAGCTTGGTAACTAGCGGGAGAACAGATACGCAGTATTTT. It specifies CASSLVTSGRTDTQYF.

This clone turned up a few times. The gene calls are TRBV25-1 and TRBJ1-4, with D unresolved. V was pared by 5 bases and J by 8 bases, with 12 bases between. CDR1 is MGHDK, CDR2 SYGVNS, per germline. The CDR3 runs 13 residues. CDR3 bases: TGTGCCAGCAGTAGACAATCTCCGGAAAAACTGTTTTTT. Translating gives CASSRQSPEKLFF.

The rearrangement joins TRBV7-2 to TRBJ1-1; 7 bases match TRBD1. The CDR3 is made up of 14 amino acids. V was pared by 4 bases and J by 1 base, with 3 bases of the junction left unmatched. Germline lookup yields CDR1 SGHTA and CDR2 FQGNSA. For the CDR3, the DNA is TGTGCCAGCAGCTCAGGGGGACAGAACACTGAAGCTTTCTTT. Translated, it gives CASSSGGQNTEAFF.

The CDR3 coding sequence is TGTGCCAGCAGGACAGGGGGGACTGAAGCTTTCTTT. Translating gives CASRTGGTEAFF. The chain joins TRBV6-5 to TRBJ1-1, with 9 bases fitting TRBD1. J gave up 5 bases and V 6 bases, and 1 base lay outside the gene matches. Germline CDR1 MNHEY, CDR2 SVGAGI. There are 12 residues in the CDR3.

The V and J genes are TRBV7-2 and TRBJ1-1; 7 bases fit TRBD1. The length of the CDR3 is 14 residues. CDR1 is SGHTA, CDR2 FQGNSA, per germline. The V segment lost 5 bases and the J segment 4 bases; nucleotides outside the gene matches: 7. CDR3 DNA: TGTGCCAGCAGCCTTACGACAGGGAGCACTGAAGCTTTCTTT. This encodes CASSLTTGSTEAFF.

The chain couples TRBV2 to TRBJ2-7, with 7 bases lining up with TRBD2. The CDR3 loop spans 14 amino acids. Trimming removed 6 bases from V and 4 bases from J; junction bases left unmatched: 9. Germline CDR1 reads SNHLY; CDR2 reads FYNNEI. The CDR3 sequence is CASRVGRVRYEQYF. CDR3 sequence (DNA): TGTGCCAGCAGGGTAGGGAGGGTTAGATACGAGCAGTACTTC.

The chain joins TRBV9 to TRBJ2-3; D unclear. Per the germline V gene, CDR1 is SGDLS and CDR2 is YYNGEE. V was clipped by 4 bases and J by 0 bases, with 12 bases between them. The CDR3 is 15 residues long. Here the CDR3 DNA reads TGTGCCAGCAGCAACGACGGATTAAGCACAGATACGCAGTATTTT. It translates to CASSNDGLSTDTQYF.

The chain employs TRBV10-3 and TRBJ1-3; D not resolved. The germline V gene encodes CDR1 ENHRY and CDR2 SYGVKD. Trimming pared 5 bases from V and 1 base from J, leaving 12 bases between. The CDR3 sequence is 15 residues long. The CDR3 sequence is CAISPGIDSGNTIYF. CDR3 bases: TGTGCCATCAGTCCCGGCATTGATTCTGGAAACACCATATATTTT.

The chain recombines TRBV7-6 with TRBJ2-1; D unclear. Germline lookup yields CDR1 SGHVS and CDR2 FNYEAQ. This CDR3 is 14 amino acids long. The germline V and J ends were trimmed by 1 base and 7 bases, with 11 bases remaining between them. The CDR3 coding sequence is TGTGCCAGCAGCTTAGGGATGACACGGAATGAGCAGTTCTTC. The encoded protein is CASSLGMTRNEQFF.

The chain uses TRBV5-1 and TRBJ2-7; D perhaps matches TRBD1 (5 bases). This CDR3 region has 13 residues. V was cut by 5 bases and J by 0 bases, with 9 bases left in between. Germline CDR1 SGHRS, CDR2 YFSETQ. The CDR3 region has the DNA TGCGCCAGCAGACTGACAGACTCCTACGAGCAGTACTTC. Translated, it gives CASRLTDSYEQYF. The whole variable domain, filled in from reference TRBV5-1 and TRBJ2-7, reads KAGVTQTPRYLIKTRGQQVTLSCSPISGHRSVSWYQQTPGQGLQFLFEYFSETQRNKGNFPGRFSGRQFSNSRSEMNVSTLELGDSALYLCASRLTDSYEQYFGPGTRLTVT.

The chain is built from TRBV5-1 and TRBJ2-1, with D possibly TRBD2 on 5 matching bases. CDR1 and CDR2 from the germline V gene are SGHRS and YFSETQ. Trimming cost V 2 bases and J 10 bases, with 16 bases left between them. This CDR3 region has 14 residues. CDR3 protein: CASSLPSSGYEQFF. CDR3 DNA: TGCGCCAGCAGCTTACCATCTTCGGGGTACGAGCAGTTCTTC. The whole variable domain, remainder taken from reference TRBV5-1 and TRBJ2-1, is KAGVTQTPRYLIKTRGQQVTLSCSPISGHRSVSWYQQTPGQGLQFLFEYFSETQRNKGNFPGRFSGRQFSNSRSEMNVSTLELGDSALYLCASSLPSSGYEQFFGPGTRLTVL.

As concerns this clone: A junction end diverges from the germline sequence, so it may reflect a read error. The chain is built from TRBV7-8 and TRBJ1-2, with 8 bases matching TRBD1. The germline V gene has CDR1 SGHVS and CDR2 FQNEAQ. CDR3 length equals 16 residues. The CDR3 spells CASSSLGSGGAYRYTF. The CDR3 DNA follows: TGTGCCAGCAGCTCACTCGGGTCAGGGGGCGCCTATCGCTACACCTTC.

This sequence joins TRBV11-3 and TRBJ2-2; D not certain. Germline CDR1 reads SGHNT; CDR2 reads YENEEA. The V end was cut by 5 bases, the J end by 6 bases, with 13 bases between. This CDR3 is built from 14 residues. CDR3 sequence reads: CASSPPGPPGELFF. CDR3 nucleotides: TGTGCCAGCAGCCCCCCGGGCCCCCCCGGGGAGCTGTTTTTT.

This clone was detected a few times. The chain recombines TRBV5-1 with TRBJ2-5; 9 positions agree with TRBD2. The CDR3 consists of 15 residues. The V segment lost 0 bases and the J segment 4 bases; nucleotides outside the gene matches: 4. Germline CDR1 and CDR2: SGHRS and YFSETQ. Here the CDR3 reads CASSLAVSGGETQYF. For the CDR3, the DNA is TGCGCCAGCAGCTTGGCCGTTAGCGGGGGAGAGACCCAGTACTTC.

The rearrangement uses TRBV19 and TRBJ1-2; D call uncertain. V was trimmed by 5 bases and J by 0 bases, leaving 10 bases between them. The CDR3 runs 14 residues. Germline loops: CDR1 LNHDA, CDR2 SQIVND (reference sequence). The CDR3 nucleotides are TGTGCCAGTAGTCACTTCGCGGCTAACTATGGCTACACCTTC. Amino acid sequence: CASSHFAANYGYTF.

J is TRBJ1-2 and V is TRBV2; D uncertain. With 3 bases removed from V and 5 bases from J, the gap between germline ends came to 7 bases. The germline V gene encodes CDR1 SNHLY and CDR2 FYNNEI. The CDR3 length is 12 residues. CDR3 residues: CASSELGYGYTF. The CDR3 DNA reads TGTGCCAGCAGTGAGCTGGGGTATGGCTACACCTTC.

V usage is TRBV19 and J usage is TRBJ2-2; TRBD2 matches at 8 bases. The CDR3 is 15 residues long. V lost 11 bases, J lost 4 bases, and 12 bases stayed unmatched. The germline V gene has CDR1 LNHDA and CDR2 SQIVND (reference sequence). The CDR3 spells CASKGQRGSTGELFF. CDR3 DNA sequence: TGTGCCTCAAAGGGGCAGCGGGGGAGCACCGGGGAGCTGTTTTTT.